The clone carrying this T cell receptor (beta chain) has at least ten counts. Its antigen remains unidentified. TCRdb reprocessed the 5' RACE reads via MiXCR and lists one record per CDR3 protein. The data show around 90,000 distinct CDR3 sequences, more than 10% seen once. The CDR3 contains 13 residues. Per germline, CDR1 SQVTM and CDR2 ANQGSEA. Trimming left V 5 bases short and J 6 bases short, with 15 bases between. These data belong to a study of T-cell memory formation after mild COVID-19. Whole-study context: Largely, the TCR clusters proved donor specific.

The study's findings and limits: The study found balanced CD4/CD8 in clones contracting day 15 to 85 and a CD4+ lean in later expanders.

Sequenced: PBMCs or a T cell subset sorted from them (not recorded which). The chain uses TRBV29-1 and TRBJ2-3, with D tentatively TRBD2 (6 bases). This TCR was sampled from an adult woman who had mild COVID-19 (a few samples of this study predate the infection). Cell type and time point are not known. CDR3 loop: CSVRGGDADTQYF. The CDR3 DNA is TGCAGCGTTCGGGGAGGAGATGCGGATACGCAGTATTTT.